This T cell receptor beta chain appears in the sequencing data of a study of PD-1 blockade in classical Hodgkin lymphoma (dated by TCRdb to 2020 to 2022). With regard to the full study: Nivolumab dosing was 3 mg/kg intravenously every 2 weeks, continuing until either disease progression or unacceptable toxicity. To define a peripheral blood immune signature of response to PD-1 blockade in classical Hodgkin lymphoma, the study combined TCR beta sequencing with CyTOF.

What the authors observed across the whole study: Newly diagnosed patients were reported to have lower baseline TCR diversity than healthy donors, and relapsed/refractory patients were reported to have lower baseline TCR diversity still. By C4D1, a significant rise was seen in CD4+ TCR diversity but not in CD8+ TCR diversity (p=0.0027 vs p=0.16), and the rise was most apparent among complete responders (p=0.02). Only a single clinical trial cohort was studied, and what caused the repertoire differences, possibly disease activity or prior therapy, remained undefined. Lower diversity was seen in patients whose nivolumab began less than 1 year after ASCT, and these patients were left out of later analyses so that immune reconstitution would not confound the results. Trial patients with a complete response had baseline diversity similar to that of newly diagnosed patients, while partial responders and progressors had significantly lower diversity.

Genomic DNA was isolated using the Qiagen DNeasy kit from unsorted PBMCs as well as from negatively selected CD4+ and CD8+ fractions. TCR beta CDR3 regions were subjected to amplification by immunoSEQ multiplex PCR with primers that anneal to V and J segments. A synthetic immune receptor repertoire was used to minimize amplification bias, and any residual bias was removed computationally once sequencing was done. The study's processing was this. Custom Python scripts were used to quantify repertoire diversity as the Shannon entropy index. Unsorted, CD4+ and CD8+ repertoires were examined separately, except in combined analyses, for which CD4+ and CD8+ sequences were merged in silico. A clone was considered expanded if an increase in frequency of at least 2-fold after treatment relative to C1D1 was found, and a pseudocount of 0.5 was applied to clones undetected at baseline. Singleton clones were defined as clones with 0 or 1 copy at C1D1, and non-singleton clones were defined as clones with 2 or more copies. Clones expanded in unsorted samples were annotated as CD4+, CD8+ or unknown by matching protein sequences in sorted samples from the same patient. Diversity changes from C1D1 to C4D1 were tested in paired samples using Wilcoxon tests. TCRdb obtained this table from immuneACCESS and retained in-frame rearrangements with V and J assigned. These tables miss some clones; where compared with another copy, unresolved V genes account for less than half of the shortfall, and the remainder is unexplained. That table supplies the V and J calls and clone size; D and trimming were determined from the DNA. The sample table records under 25,000 clones; over 75% of these occur just once. The ten largest clonotypes hold 40% of the sample.

On this clone: Its antigen is not yet known. Base qualities are not recorded, but no much larger clone differs from it by a single base.

In the paper's terms, the time point label means: cycle 4 day 1 (C4D1), after less than 7 weeks of nivolumab. Relapse after autologous stem cell transplantation had occurred in all trial patients, and cohorts A, B and C were distinguished by prior brentuximab vedotin exposure. The trial cohort included 55 to 65 patients with relapsed/refractory classical Hodgkin lymphoma, and each patient had a best overall response of complete response, partial response or progressive disease. Single-agent nivolumab was administered to trial patients in the multi-cohort phase II CheckMate 205 trial. Best overall response was determined by an independent review committee according to the 2007 International Working Group response criteria. Trial PBMCs were collected just before the start of nivolumab (C1D1) and during therapy at cycle 2 day 1 and cycle 4 day 1. After peripheral blood was drawn into 8 mL Vacutainer Cell Preparation Tubes, PBMCs were isolated by centrifugation and then cryopreserved.

The germline V gene sets CDR1 to SGHVS and CDR2 to FQNEAQ. The CDR3 runs 15 residues from the cysteine to the phenylalanine. This entry keeps only the CDR3 DNA: 45 bases, framed from base 1. V and J are trimmed by 5 bases and 3 bases, and the gene matches miss 6 bases of the junction. The clonotype originates from a human donor with classical Hodgkin lymphoma. The receptor chain draws on TRBV7-8 and TRBJ2-1; 8 junctional bases match TRBD1. Source: peripheral blood mononuclear cells (PBMCs), taken before the fourth cycle of nivolumab. Here is the DNA: TGTGCCAGCAGCCCGACAGGGGCAGGCTACAATGAGCAGTTCTTC. It is translated as CASSPTGAGYNEQFF. Here the CDR3 is joined to the reference TRBV7-8 and TRBJ2-1 genes, and the full variable domain is: GAGVSQSPRYKVAKRGQDVALRCDPISGHVSLFWYQQALGQGPEFLTYFQNEAQLDKSGLPSDRFFAERPEGSVSTLKIQRTQQEDSAVYLCASSPTGAGYNEQFFGPGTRLTVL.